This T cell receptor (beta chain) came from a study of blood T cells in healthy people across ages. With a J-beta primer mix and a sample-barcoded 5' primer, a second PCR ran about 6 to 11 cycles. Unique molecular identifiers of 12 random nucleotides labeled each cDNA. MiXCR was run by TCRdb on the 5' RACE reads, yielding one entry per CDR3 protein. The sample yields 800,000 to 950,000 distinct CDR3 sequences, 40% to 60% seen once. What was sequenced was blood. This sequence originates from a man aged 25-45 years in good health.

Written as DNA, the CDR3 is TGTGCCAGCAGCCCCAGCGGGGAACGCTACGAGCAGTACTTC. Residues: CASSPSGERYEQYF. The J gene is TRBJ2-7, the V gene TRBV7-9; 7 bases fit TRBD2. Germline CDR1 SEHNR, CDR2 FQNEAQ (reference sequence). The CDR3 contains 14 residues. Trimming at V came to 5 bases and at J to 3 bases, leaving 7 bases not matched to a gene. Full variable domain (outside the CDR3, taken from reference TRBV7-9 and TRBJ2-7): DTGVSQNPRHKITKRGQNVTFRCDPISEHNRLYWYRQTLGQGPEFLTYFQNEAQLEKSRLLSDRFSAERPKGSFSTLEIQRTEQGDSAMYLCASSPSGERYEQYFGPGTRLTVT.